This TCR beta chain was found in a study of blood T cell repertoires in COVID-19. Overall study context: COVID-19 samples, acute and convalescent, were from the United States, Italy and Spain. PBMCs, B-cell-depleted T cells, or T cells were the source of the cDNA or gDNA that made up the material.

V was cut by 4 bases and J by 4 bases, with 10 bases left in between. The CDR3 runs 12 residues. Germline V CDR1 and CDR2: SQVTM, ANQGSEA. The authors' processing: How many nucleated cells were present was estimated from reference gene primer amplification. Assay: immunoSEQ multiplex PCR; the TCRdb copy retains only in-frame clones and omits some. Clone size and V and J calls were adopted from that table, with D and trimming inferred from the DNA. The table includes about 180,000 clones, 80% to 85% detected once. The chain recombines TRBV29-1 with TRBJ2-5; possibly TRBD2 for D (5 bases). The sample was peripheral blood. This receptor was obtained from a woman aged 80 or over with COVID-19, enrolled during active disease. CDR3 DNA: TGCAGCGTTGGAGGGTGGGGAGAGACCCAGTACTTC. Its protein is CSVGGWGETQYF.